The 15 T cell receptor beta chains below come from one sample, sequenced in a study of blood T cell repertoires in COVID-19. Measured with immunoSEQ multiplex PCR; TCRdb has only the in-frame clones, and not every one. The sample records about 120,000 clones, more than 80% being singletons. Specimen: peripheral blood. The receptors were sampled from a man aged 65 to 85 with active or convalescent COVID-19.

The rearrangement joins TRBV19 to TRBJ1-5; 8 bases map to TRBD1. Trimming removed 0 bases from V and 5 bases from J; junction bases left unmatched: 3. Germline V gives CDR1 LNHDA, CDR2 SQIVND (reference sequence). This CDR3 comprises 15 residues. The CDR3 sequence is CASSIDRQGHQPQHF. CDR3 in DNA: TGTGCCAGTAGTATAGATCGACAGGGGCATCAGCCCCAGCATTTT. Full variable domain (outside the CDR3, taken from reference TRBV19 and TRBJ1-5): DGGITQSPKYLFRKEGQNVTLSCEQNLNHDAMYWYRQDPGQGLRLIYYSQIVNDFQKGDIAEGYSVSREKKESFPLTVTSAQKNPTAFYLCASSIDRQGHQPQHFGDGTRLSIL.

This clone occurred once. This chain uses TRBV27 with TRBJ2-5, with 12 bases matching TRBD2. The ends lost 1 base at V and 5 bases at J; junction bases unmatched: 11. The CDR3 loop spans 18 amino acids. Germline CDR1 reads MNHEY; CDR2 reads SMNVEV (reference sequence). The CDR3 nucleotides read TGTGCCAGCAGTTTATTGGGGCTAGCGGGAGGGCCCGAGGAGACCCAGTACTTC. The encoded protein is CASSLLGLAGGPEETQYF.

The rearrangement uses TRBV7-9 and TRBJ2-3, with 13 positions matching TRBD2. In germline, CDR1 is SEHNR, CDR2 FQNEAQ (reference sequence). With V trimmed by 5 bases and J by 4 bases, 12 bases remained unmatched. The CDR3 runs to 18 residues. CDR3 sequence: CASSISLGTSGTADTQYF. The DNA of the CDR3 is TGTGCCAGCAGCATTTCTCTTGGGACTAGCGGGACCGCAGATACGCAGTATTTT.

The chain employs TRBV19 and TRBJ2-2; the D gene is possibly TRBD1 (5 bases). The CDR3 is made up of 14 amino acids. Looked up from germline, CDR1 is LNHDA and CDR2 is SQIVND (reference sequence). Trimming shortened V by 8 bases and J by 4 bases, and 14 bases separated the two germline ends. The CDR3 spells CASAGSSGTGELFF. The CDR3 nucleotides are TGTGCCAGTGCAGGGTCATCGGGCACCGGGGAGCTGTTTTTT.

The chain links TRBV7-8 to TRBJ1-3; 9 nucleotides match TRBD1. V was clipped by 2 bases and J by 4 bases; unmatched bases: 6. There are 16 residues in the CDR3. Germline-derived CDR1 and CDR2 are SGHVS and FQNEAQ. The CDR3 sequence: CASSLTGTGRGNTIYF. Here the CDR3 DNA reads TGTGCCAGCAGCTTAACCGGGACAGGGAGAGGAAACACCATATATTTT.

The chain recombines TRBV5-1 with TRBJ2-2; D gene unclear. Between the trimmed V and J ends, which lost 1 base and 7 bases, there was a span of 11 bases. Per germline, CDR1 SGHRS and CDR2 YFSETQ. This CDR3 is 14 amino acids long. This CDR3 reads CASSLSDSGGELFF. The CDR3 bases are TGCGCCAGCAGCTTGTCGGATTCAGGCGGGGAGCTGTTTTTT.

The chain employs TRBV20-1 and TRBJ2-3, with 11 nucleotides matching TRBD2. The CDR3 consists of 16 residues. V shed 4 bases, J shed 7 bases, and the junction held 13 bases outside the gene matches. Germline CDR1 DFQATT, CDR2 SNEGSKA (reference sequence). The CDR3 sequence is CSAIDGTSGPRNTQYF. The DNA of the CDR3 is TGCAGTGCTATTGACGGGACTAGCGGACCCCGTAATACGCAGTATTTT.

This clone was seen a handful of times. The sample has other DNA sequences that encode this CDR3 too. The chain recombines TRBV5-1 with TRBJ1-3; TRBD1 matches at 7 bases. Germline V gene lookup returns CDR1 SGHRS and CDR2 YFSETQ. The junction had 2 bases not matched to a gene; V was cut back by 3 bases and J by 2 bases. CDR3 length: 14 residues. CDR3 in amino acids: CASSSTGTGNTIYF. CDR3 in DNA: TGCGCCAGCAGCTCGACAGGGACTGGAAACACCATATATTTT.

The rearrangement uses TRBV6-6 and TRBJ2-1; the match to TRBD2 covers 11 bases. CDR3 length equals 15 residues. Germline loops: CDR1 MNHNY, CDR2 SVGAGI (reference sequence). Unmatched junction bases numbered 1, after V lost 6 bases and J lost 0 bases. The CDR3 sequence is CASRTSGSSYNEQFF. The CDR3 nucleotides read TGTGCCAGCAGAACTAGCGGGAGCTCCTACAATGAGCAGTTCTTC.

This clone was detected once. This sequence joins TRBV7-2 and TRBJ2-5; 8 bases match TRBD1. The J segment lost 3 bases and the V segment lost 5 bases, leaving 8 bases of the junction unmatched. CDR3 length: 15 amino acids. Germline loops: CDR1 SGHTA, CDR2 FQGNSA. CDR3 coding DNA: TGTGCCAGCAGCCCATGGACAGGGTGGGAAGAGACCCAGTACTTC. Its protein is CASSPWTGWEETQYF.

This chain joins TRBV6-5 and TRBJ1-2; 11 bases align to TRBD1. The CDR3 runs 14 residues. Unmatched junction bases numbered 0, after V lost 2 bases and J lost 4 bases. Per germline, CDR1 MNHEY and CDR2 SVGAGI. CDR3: CASSYGTGGYGYTF. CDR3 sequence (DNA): TGTGCCAGCAGTTACGGGACAGGGGGCTATGGCTACACCTTC.

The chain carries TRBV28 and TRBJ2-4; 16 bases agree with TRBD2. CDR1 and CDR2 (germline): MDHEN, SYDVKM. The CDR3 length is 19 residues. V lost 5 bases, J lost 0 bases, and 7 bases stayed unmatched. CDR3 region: CASSPGTSGRVLAKNIQYF. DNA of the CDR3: TGTGCCAGCAGTCCCGGGACTAGCGGGAGGGTTCTAGCCAAAAACATTCAGTACTTC.

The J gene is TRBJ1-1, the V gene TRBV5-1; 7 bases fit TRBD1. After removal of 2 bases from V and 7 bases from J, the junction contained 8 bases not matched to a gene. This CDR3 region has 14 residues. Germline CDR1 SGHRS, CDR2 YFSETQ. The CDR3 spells CASSFTGEGGEAFF. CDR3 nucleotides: TGCGCCAGCAGCTTCACAGGGGAAGGGGGTGAAGCTTTCTTT.

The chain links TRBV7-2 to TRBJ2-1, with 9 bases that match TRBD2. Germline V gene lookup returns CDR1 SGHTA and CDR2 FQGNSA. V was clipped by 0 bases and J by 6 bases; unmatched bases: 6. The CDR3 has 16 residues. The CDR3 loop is CASSLAGSGSFNEQFF. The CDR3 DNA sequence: TGTGCCAGCAGCTTAGCCGGTAGCGGGAGTTTCAATGAGCAGTTCTTC.

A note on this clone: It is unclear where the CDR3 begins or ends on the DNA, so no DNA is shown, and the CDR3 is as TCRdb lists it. Here the CDR3 reads CASSSSDRSNEQFF. This chain joins TRBV28 and TRBJ2-1; the table's D call TRBD1 went unverified against the DNA. From its first to its last residue, the CDR3 has 14 amino acids. From germline, CDR1 is MDHEN and CDR2 SYDVKM.